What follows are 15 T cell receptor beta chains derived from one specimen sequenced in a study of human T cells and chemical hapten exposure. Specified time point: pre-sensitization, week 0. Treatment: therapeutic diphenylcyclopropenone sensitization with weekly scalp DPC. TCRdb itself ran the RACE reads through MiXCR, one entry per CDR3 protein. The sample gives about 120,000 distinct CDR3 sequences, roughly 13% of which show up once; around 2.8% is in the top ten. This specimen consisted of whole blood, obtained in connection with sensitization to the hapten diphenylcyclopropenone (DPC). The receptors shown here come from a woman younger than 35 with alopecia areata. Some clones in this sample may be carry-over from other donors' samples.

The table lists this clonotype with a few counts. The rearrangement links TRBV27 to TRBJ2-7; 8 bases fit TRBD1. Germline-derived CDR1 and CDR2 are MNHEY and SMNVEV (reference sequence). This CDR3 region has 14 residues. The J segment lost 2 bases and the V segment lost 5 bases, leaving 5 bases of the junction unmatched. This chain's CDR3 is CASSPPGQAYEQYF. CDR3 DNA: TGTGCCAGCAGTCCACCGGGACAGGCCTACGAGCAGTACTTC.

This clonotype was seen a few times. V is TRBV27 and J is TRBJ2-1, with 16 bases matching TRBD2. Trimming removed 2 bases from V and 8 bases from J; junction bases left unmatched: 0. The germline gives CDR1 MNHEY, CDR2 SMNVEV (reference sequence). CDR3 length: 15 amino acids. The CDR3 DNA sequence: TGTGCCAGCAGTTTAGGGACTAGCGGGAGGGATGAGCAGTTCTTC. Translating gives CASSLGTSGRDEQFF.

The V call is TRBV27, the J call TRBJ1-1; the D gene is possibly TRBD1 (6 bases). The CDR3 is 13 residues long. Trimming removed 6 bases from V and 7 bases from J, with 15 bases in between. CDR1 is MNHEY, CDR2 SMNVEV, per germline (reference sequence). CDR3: CASSQNTGREAFF. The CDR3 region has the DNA TGTGCCAGCAGCCAGAATACAGGGCGTGAAGCTTTCTTT.

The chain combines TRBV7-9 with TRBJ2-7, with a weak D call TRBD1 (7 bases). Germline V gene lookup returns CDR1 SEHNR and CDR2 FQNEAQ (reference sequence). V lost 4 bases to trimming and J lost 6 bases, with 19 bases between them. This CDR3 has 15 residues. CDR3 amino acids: CASSSASGGPGEQYF. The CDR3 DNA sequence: TGTGCCAGCAGCTCCGCCTCAGGGGGGCCTGGCGAGCAGTACTTC.

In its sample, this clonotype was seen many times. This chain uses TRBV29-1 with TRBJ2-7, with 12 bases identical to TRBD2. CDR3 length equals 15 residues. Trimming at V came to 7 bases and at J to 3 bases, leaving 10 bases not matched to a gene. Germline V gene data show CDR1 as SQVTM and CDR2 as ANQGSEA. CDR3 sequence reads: CSGTLGLAGFYEQYF. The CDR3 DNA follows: TGCAGCGGGACCCTTGGACTAGCGGGGTTCTACGAGCAGTACTTC.

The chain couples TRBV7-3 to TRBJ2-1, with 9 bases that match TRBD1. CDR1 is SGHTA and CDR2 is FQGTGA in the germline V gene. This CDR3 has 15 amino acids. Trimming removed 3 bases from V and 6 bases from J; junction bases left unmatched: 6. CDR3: CASSFPGQGTNEQFF. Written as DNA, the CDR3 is TGTGCCAGCAGCTTTCCGGGACAGGGAACCAATGAGCAGTTCTTC. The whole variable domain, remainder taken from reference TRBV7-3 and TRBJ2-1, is GAGVSQTPSNKVTEKGKYVELRCDPISGHTALYWYRQSLGQGPEFLIYFQGTGAADDSGLPNDRFFAVRPEGSVSTLKIQRTERGDSAVYLCASSFPGQGTNEQFFGPGTRLTVL.

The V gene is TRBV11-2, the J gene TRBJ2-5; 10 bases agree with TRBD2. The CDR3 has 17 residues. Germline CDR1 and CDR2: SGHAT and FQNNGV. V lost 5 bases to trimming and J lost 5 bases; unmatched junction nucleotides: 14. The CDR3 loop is CASSPGRISGGSETQYF. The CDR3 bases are TGTGCCAGCAGCCCCGGCAGGATTAGCGGGGGGTCGGAGACCCAGTACTTC.

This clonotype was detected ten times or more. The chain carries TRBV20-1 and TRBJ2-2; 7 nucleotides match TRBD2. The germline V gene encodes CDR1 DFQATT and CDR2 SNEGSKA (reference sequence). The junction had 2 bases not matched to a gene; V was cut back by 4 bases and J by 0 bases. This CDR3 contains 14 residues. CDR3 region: CSAISGANTGELFF. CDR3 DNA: TGCAGTGCTATCAGCGGGGCGAACACCGGGGAGCTGTTTTTT.

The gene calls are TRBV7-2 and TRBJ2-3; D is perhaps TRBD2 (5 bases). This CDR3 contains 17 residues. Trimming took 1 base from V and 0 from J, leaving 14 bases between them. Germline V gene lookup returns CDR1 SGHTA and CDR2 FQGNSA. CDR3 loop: CASSLVTGRFSTDTQYF. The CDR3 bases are TGTGCCAGCAGCTTAGTCACTGGGAGATTTAGCACAGATACGCAGTATTTT.

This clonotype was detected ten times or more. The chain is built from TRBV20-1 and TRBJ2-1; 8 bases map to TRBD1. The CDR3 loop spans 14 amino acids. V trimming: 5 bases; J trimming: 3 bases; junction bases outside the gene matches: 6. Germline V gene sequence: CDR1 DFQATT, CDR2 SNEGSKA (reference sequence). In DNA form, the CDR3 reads TGCAGTGCTCCCCCCACAGGGGGCTACAATGAGCAGTTCTTC. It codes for CSAPPTGGYNEQFF.

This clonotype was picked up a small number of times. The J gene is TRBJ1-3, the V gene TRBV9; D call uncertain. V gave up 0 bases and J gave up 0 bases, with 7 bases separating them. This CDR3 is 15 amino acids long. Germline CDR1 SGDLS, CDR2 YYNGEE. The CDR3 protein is CASSVGGSSGNTIYF. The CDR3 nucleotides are TGTGCCAGCAGCGTAGGCGGGAGCTCTGGAAACACCATATATTTT.

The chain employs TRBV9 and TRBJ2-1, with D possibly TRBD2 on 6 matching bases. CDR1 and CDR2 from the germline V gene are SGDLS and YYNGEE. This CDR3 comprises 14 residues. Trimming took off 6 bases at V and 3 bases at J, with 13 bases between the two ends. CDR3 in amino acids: CASKPGDYYNEQFF. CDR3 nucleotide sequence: TGTGCCAGCAAGCCGGGGGATTACTACAATGAGCAGTTCTTC.

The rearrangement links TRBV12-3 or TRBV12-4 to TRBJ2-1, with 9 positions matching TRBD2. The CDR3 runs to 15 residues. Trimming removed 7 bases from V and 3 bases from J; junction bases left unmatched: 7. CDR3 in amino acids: CASIRGGDLYNEQFF. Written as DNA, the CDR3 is TGTGCCAGCATCCGCGGGGGGGATCTCTACAATGAGCAGTTCTTC.

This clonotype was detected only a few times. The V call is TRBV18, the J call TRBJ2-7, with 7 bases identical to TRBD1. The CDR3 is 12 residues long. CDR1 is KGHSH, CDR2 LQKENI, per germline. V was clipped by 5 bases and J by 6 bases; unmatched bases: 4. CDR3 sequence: CASSTQGIEQYF. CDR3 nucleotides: TGTGCCAGCTCAACACAGGGGATCGAGCAGTACTTC.

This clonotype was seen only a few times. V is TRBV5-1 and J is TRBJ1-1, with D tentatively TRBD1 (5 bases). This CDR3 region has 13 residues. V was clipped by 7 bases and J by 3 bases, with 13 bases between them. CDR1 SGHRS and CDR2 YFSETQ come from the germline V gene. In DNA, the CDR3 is TGCGCCAGCCGGGACTTCCAGGACACTGAAGCTTTCTTT. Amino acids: CASRDFQDTEAFF.